Listed here are 11 T cell receptor beta chains from one sample, sequenced in a study of CD8 T cells in cerebrospinal fluid in Alzheimer's disease. TCRdb reprocessed the 10x single-cell sequencing reads and stores each CDR3 protein as one record, lacking DNA. This sample's table has about 1,500 distinct CDR3 sequences. The sample consisted of cerebrospinal fluid. Receptors were obtained from a human donor with Alzheimer's disease.

This clonotype counts as medium-sized by frequency. The CDR3 loop reads CASSGQASDTQYF. The chain joins TRBV11-2 to TRBJ2-3. The CDR3 covers 13 residues. Germline V lookup: CDR1 SGHAT, CDR2 FQNNGV.

In terms of frequency, this clonotype is medium-sized. The chain recombines TRBV7-3 with TRBJ2-1; absent DNA, TCRdb's TRBD2 call cannot be checked. CDR1 is SGHTA and CDR2 is FQGTGA in the germline V gene. This CDR3 has 15 residues. CDR3 region: CASSLIGRSGNEQFF.

This chain links TRBV7-6 with TRBJ2-6; the D call of TRBD1 rests on TCRdb alone, since no DNA is present to check it. CDR1 SGHVS and CDR2 FNYEAQ come from the germline V gene. CDR3 length: 18 amino acids. The CDR3 is CASSPGPPTSTGANVLTF.

This clonotype is medium-sized (0.01 to 0.1%) by frequency. The CDR3 is CASSGGAREKLFF. The gene calls are TRBV5-1 and TRBJ1-4; the D call of TRBD1 rests on TCRdb alone, since no DNA is present to check it. The germline CDR1 and CDR2 sequences are SGHRS and YFSETQ. The CDR3 spans 13 residues.

This clonotype is deemed medium-sized by its frequency. The chain combines TRBV6-5 with TRBJ2-7; TCRdb's D gene call, TRBD1, goes unchecked for lack of DNA. The CDR3 has 15 amino acids. Germline V gene sequence: CDR1 MNHEY, CDR2 SVGAGI. The CDR3 loop is CASSRARQQTYEQYF.

This clonotype is medium-sized by frequency. The V and J genes are TRBV4-2 and TRBJ2-2; the D call from TCRdb, TRBD1, cannot be confirmed without DNA. Germline CDR1 LGHNA, CDR2 YNFKEQ. The CDR3 has 15 residues. Here the CDR3 reads CASSLTGSNTGELFF.

According to its frequency, this clonotype is medium-sized (0.01 to 0.1%). V is TRBV2 and J is TRBJ1-5; TCRdb gives TRBD1 as the D gene, but with no DNA this cannot be confirmed. This CDR3 is built from 14 residues. The germline V gene encodes CDR1 SNHLY and CDR2 FYNNEI. CDR3 sequence: CASRPGTGVFFQHF.

The J gene is TRBJ2-7, the V gene TRBV20-1; TCRdb gives TRBD1 as the D gene, but with no DNA this cannot be confirmed. This CDR3 contains 15 residues. Per germline, CDR1 DFQATT and CDR2 SNEGSKA (reference sequence). The CDR3 reads CSAAPGTGGMYEQYF.

Considering frequency, this clonotype is medium-sized. The chain has TRBV28 and TRBJ1-2; with no DNA, the TCRdb D assignment of TRBD1 cannot be verified. Germline CDR1 is MDHEN and CDR2 is SYDVKM. The CDR3 extends over 14 amino acids. CDR3: CASSTRTPYYGYTF.

This clonotype is deemed medium-sized by its frequency. CDR3 residues: CASSYVGPRMGNYGYTF. V and J are TRBV6-5 and TRBJ1-2. Germline V gives CDR1 MNHEY, CDR2 SVGAGI. The CDR3 is 17 residues long.

Considering frequency, this clonotype is medium-sized. V usage is TRBV28 and J usage is TRBJ2-7; TCRdb lists TRBD1, though no DNA is available to test this call. Germline-derived CDR1 and CDR2 are MDHEN and SYDVKM. This CDR3 comprises 15 residues. The CDR3 sequence is CASSFQGQLSYEQYF. The entire variable domain, with the rest obtained from reference TRBV28 and TRBJ2-7, is as follows: DVKVTQSSRYLVKRTGEKVFLECVQDMDHENMFWYRQDPGLGLRLIYFSYDVKMKEKGDIPEGYSVSREKKERFSLILESASTNQTSMYLCASSFQGQLSYEQYFGPGTRLTVT.